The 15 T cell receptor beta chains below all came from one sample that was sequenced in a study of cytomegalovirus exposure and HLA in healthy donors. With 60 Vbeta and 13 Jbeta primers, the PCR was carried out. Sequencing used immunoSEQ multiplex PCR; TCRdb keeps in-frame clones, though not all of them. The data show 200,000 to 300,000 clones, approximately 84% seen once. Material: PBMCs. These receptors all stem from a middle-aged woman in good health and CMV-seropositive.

CDR3 protein: CASSQAGTGGAETQYF. Here the CDR3 DNA reads TGCGCCAGCAGCCAAGCCGGGACAGGGGGCGCGGAGACCCAGTACTTC. This chain connects TRBV4-1 to TRBJ2-5, with 12 bases fitting TRBD1. This CDR3 spans 16 amino acids. Trimming cost V 1 base and J 5 bases; bases outside gene matches: 5. The germline V gene encodes CDR1 MGHRA and CDR2 YSYEKL.

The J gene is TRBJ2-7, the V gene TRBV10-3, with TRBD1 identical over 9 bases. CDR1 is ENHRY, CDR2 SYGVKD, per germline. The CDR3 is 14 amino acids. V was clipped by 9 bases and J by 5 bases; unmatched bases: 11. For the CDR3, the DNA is TGTGCCATTCTCGACCCCGGGACAGGGAACGAGCAGTACTTC. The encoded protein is CAILDPGTGNEQYF.

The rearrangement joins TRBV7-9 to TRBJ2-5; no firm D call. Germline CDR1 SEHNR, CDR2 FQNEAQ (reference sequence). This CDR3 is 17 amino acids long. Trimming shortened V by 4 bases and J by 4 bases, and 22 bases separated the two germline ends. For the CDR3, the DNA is TGTGCCAGCAGCTCGAGAGCCTCGCAAACCTACGGAGAGACCCAGTACTTC. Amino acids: CASSSRASQTYGETQYF.

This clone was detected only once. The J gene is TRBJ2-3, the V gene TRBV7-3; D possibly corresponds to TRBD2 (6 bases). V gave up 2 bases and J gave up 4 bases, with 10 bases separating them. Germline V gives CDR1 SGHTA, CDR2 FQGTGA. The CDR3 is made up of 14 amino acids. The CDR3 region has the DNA TGTGCCAGCAGCTTATGGGGGGTACCAGATACGCAGTATTTT. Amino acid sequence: CASSLWGVPDTQYF.

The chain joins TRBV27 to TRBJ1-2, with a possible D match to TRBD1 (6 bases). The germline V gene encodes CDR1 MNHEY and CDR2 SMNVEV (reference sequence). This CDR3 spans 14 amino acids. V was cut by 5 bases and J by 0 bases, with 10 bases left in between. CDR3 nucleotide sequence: TGTGCCAGCAGTACACAGGGAACTAACTATGGCTACACCTTC. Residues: CASSTQGTNYGYTF.

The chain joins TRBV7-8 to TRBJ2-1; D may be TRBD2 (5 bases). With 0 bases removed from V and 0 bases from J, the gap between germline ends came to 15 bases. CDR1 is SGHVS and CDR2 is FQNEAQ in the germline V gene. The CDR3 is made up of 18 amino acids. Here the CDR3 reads CASSLAGSLVSSYNEQFF. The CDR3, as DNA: TGTGCCAGCAGCTTAGCGGGTTCACTAGTAAGCTCCTACAATGAGCAGTTCTTC. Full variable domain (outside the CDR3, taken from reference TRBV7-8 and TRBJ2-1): GAGVSQSPRYKVAKRGQDVALRCDPISGHVSLFWYQQALGQGPEFLTYFQNEAQLDKSGLPSDRFFAERPEGSVSTLKIQRTQQEDSAVYLCASSLAGSLVSSYNEQFFGPGTRLTVL.

CDR3 loop: CAISETSGMGTGELFF. The CDR3 DNA reads as TGTGCCATCAGTGAGACTAGCGGGATGGGCACCGGGGAGCTGTTTTTT. V usage is TRBV10-3 and J usage is TRBJ2-2; TRBD2 matches at 10 bases. The CDR3 length is 16 residues. J lost 4 bases, V lost 2 bases, and 4 bases had no gene match. CDR1 ENHRY and CDR2 SYGVKD come from the germline V gene.

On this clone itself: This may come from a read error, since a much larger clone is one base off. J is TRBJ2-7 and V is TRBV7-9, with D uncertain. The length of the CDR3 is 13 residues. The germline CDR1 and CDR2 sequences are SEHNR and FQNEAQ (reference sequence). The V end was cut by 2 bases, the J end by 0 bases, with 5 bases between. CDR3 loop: CASSLTASYEQYF. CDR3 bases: TGTGCCAGCAGCTTAACAGCCTCCTACGAGCAGTACTTC.

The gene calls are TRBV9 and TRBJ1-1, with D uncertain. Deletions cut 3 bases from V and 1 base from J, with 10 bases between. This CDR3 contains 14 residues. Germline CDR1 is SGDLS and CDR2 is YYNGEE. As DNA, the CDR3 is TGTGCCAGCAGCGGACCAAGCGAGAACACTGAAGCTTTCTTT. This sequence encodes CASSGPSENTEAFF. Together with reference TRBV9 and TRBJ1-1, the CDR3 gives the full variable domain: DSGVTQTPKHLITATGQRVTLRCSPRSGDLSVYWYQQSLDQGLQFLIQYYNGEERAKGNILERFSAQQFPDLHSELNLSSLELGDSALYFCASSGPSENTEAFFGQGTRLTVV.

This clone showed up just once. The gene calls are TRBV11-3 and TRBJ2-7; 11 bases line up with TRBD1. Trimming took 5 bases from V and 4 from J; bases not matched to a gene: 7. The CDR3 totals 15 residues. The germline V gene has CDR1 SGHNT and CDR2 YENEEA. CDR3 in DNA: TGTGCCAGCAGCGCCGCCGGGACAGGGGGATACGAGCAGTACTTC. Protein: CASSAAGTGGYEQYF.

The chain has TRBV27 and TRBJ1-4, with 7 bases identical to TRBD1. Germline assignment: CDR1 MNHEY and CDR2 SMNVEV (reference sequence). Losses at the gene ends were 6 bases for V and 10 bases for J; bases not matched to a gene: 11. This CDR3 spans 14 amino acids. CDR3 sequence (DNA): TGTGCCAGCAGCAATACAGGGGATTATGGAAAACTGTTTTTT. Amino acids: CASSNTGDYGKLFF. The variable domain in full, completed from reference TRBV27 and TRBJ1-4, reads EAQVTQNPRYLITVTGKKLTVTCSQNMNHEYMSWYRQDPGLGLRQIYYSMNVEVTDKGDVPEGYKVSRKEKRNFPLILESPSPNQTSLYFCASSNTGDYGKLFFGSGTQLSVL.

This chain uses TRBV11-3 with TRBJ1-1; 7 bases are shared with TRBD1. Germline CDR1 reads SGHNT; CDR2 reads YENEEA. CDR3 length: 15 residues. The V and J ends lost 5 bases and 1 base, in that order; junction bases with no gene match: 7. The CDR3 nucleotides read TGTGCCAGCAGCAATCGACAGGGCACGAACACTGAAGCTTTCTTT. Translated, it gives CASSNRQGTNTEAFF.

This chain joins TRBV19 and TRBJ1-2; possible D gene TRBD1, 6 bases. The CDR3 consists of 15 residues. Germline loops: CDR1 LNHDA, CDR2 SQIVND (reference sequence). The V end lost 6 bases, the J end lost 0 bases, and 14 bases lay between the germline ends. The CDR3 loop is CASSPYEGANYGYTF. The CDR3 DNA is TGTGCCAGTAGCCCCTACGAGGGGGCTAACTATGGCTACACCTTC.

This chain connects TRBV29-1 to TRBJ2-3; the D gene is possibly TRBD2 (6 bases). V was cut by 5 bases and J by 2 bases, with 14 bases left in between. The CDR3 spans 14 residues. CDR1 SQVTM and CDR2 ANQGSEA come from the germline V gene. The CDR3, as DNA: TGCAGCGTTAAAGGGACTGCATTCACAGATACGCAGTATTTT. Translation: CSVKGTAFTDTQYF.

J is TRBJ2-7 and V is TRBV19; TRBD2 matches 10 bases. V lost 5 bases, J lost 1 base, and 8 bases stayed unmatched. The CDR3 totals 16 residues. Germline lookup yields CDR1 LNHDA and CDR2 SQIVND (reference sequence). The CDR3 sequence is CASSSSGRVLSYEQYF. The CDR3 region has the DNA TGTGCCAGTAGTTCCAGCGGGAGGGTTCTATCCTACGAGCAGTACTTC.